The rows below give T cell receptor beta chains drawn from one sample of a study of T-cell reconstitution after alpha-beta-depleted transplantation in children. One entry per CDR3 protein results from TCRdb running MiXCR on the PCR reads. The data contain 600,000 to 700,000 distinct CDR3 sequences, 16% of them seen just once; the ten biggest clones take up 0.85% to 1.3%. Sequenced here: PBMCs from the stem cell graft donor, sampled from the stem cell graft. These receptors were collected from a human donor who donated a stem cell graft to a child with acute myeloid leukemia. Both conserved end residues are part of each CDR3. A D gene is named only where the DNA matches it firmly. The size of a clone is reported for some rows only, either as once, few or many, or as a class for expanded clones.

v_gene: TRBV6-5; j_gene: TRBJ2-5; len: 14; d_gene: -; abundance: -; CDR3aa: CASSYNRAVETQYF; CDR3nt: TGTGCCAGCAGTTACAACAGGGCGGTGGAGACCCAGTACTTC
v_gene: TRBV5-4; j_gene: TRBJ1-4; len: 15; d_gene: -; abundance: once; CDR3aa: CASSSPGHGEEKLFF; CDR3nt: TGTGCCAGCAGCTCGCCGGGACACGGGGAAGAAAAACTGTTTTTT
v_gene: TRBV7-9; j_gene: TRBJ2-2; len: 16; d_gene: -; abundance: few; CDR3aa: CASRVYSGRPTGELFF; CDR3nt: TGTGCCAGCAGAGTCTACTCGGGACGACCGACCGGGGAGCTGTTTTTT
v_gene: TRBV25-1; j_gene: TRBJ2-4; len: 13; d_gene: -; abundance: few; CDR3aa: CASSGPGSNIQYF; CDR3nt: TGTGCCAGCAGTGGACCCGGGAGTAACATTCAGTACTTC
v_gene: TRBV5-1; j_gene: TRBJ1-2; len: 19; d_gene: TRBD1; abundance: -; CDR3aa: CASSLGARGQGASNYGYTF; CDR3nt: TGCGCCAGCAGCTTGGGGGCCCGCGGACAGGGGGCATCTAACTATGGCTACACCTTC
v_gene: TRBV29-1; j_gene: TRBJ1-5; len: 16; d_gene: -; abundance: many; CDR3aa: CSVEPEGQMESQPQHF; CDR3nt: TGCAGCGTTGAACCCGAAGGGCAGATGGAAAGCCAGCCCCAGCATTTT
v_gene: TRBV13; j_gene: TRBJ1-2; len: 13; d_gene: TRBD1; abundance: few; CDR3aa: CASNKGTDYGYTF; CDR3nt: TGTGCCAGCAACAAGGGGACAGACTATGGCTACACCTTC
v_gene: TRBV5-5; j_gene: TRBJ1-1; len: 12; d_gene: -; abundance: many; CDR3aa: CASSLVSTEAFF; CDR3nt: TGTGCCAGCAGCTTGGTCTCCACTGAAGCTTTCTTT
v_gene: TRBV6-5; j_gene: TRBJ1-1; len: 17; d_gene: -; abundance: many; CDR3aa: CASSSSSKSVGTTEAFF; CDR3nt: TGTGCCAGCAGTTCCTCCTCTAAGTCCGTTGGGACCACTGAAGCTTTCTTT
v_gene: TRBV7-9; j_gene: TRBJ2-3; len: 15; d_gene: -; abundance: -; CDR3aa: CASSLTAWGADTQYF; CDR3nt: TGTGCCAGCAGCTTAACGGCGTGGGGTGCAGATACGCAGTATTTT
v_gene: TRBV9; j_gene: TRBJ1-5; len: 15; d_gene: TRBD1; abundance: few; CDR3aa: CASSSGTGVGQPQHF; CDR3nt: TGTGCCAGCAGCTCCGGGACAGGGGTCGGGCAGCCCCAGCATTTT